The clone carrying this T cell receptor (beta chain) was detected a few times. The antigen is undetermined. As template, the study used bulk tumor genomic DNA at around 590 ng per sample. Surgery yielded several widely spaced biopsies per primary tumor. With untreated, newly diagnosed non-small cell lung cancer, the patients went on to undergo curative surgery. These data come from a study of immune heterogeneity within non-small cell lung tumors. Study context: With respect to histology, the tumors encompassed a handful of squamous cell carcinomas, more than nine non-squamous carcinomas and 1 not otherwise specified. Overall study results and limits: Local tumor mutational burden correlated moderately but significantly with local T-cell clonality (R roughly 0.34). Within each patient, tumor sites shared identical dominant CDR3 beta clonotypes and also held site-unique high-frequency clones.

The V end was cut by 5 bases, the J end by 14 bases, with 15 bases between. Germline lookup yields CDR1 MDHEN and CDR2 SYDVKM. The length of the CDR3 is 11 residues. In a multiplex PCR, 32 V and 13 J primers amplified TCR beta CDR3. From the multiplex PCR reads, TCRdb called clonotypes with MiXCR, one entry per CDR3 protein. The sample carries approximately 12,000 distinct CDR3 sequences, roughly a fifth recorded once. The TCR originated in a man aged 60 to 69 with non-small cell lung cancer. Sequencing used lung tumor tissue. The chain joins TRBV28 to TRBJ1-1; D gene ambiguous. The CDR3 sequence: CASSHLFEAFF. As DNA, the CDR3 is TGTGCCAGCAGTCACCTATTTGAGGCCTTCTTT.